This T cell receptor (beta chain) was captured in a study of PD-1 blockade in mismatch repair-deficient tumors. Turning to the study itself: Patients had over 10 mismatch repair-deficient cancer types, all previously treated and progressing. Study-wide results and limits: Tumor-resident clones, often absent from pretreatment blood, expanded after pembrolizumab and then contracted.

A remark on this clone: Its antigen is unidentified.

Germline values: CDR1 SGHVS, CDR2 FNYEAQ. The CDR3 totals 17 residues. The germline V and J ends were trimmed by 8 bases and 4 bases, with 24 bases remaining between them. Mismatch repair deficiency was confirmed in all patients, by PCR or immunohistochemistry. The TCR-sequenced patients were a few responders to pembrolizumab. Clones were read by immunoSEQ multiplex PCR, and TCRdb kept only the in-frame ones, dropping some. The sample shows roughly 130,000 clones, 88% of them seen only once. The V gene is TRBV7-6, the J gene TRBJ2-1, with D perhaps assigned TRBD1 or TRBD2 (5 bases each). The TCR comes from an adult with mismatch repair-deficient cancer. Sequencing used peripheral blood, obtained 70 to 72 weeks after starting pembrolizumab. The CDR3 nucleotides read TGTGCCAGCTCGAGGGGCAGGGAAGCCCGGACTTACAATGAGCAGTTCTTC. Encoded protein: CASSRGREARTYNEQFF. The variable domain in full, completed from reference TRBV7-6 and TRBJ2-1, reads GAGVSQSPRYKVTKRGQDVALRCDPISGHVSLYWYRQALGQGPEFLTYFNYEAQQDKSGLPNDRFSAERPEGSISTLTIQRTEQRDSAMYRCASSRGREARTYNEQFFGPGTRLTVL.